The rows below give T cell receptor beta chains drawn from one sample of a study of response to subunit inactivated influenza vaccine. TCRdb called the RT-PCR reads again in MiXCR, with one record for every CDR3 protein. In the table there are hundreds of thousands of distinct CDR3 sequences, 12% to 15% of which are singletons. Sample: PBMCs from blood, taken approximately 15 days before vaccination. Every receptor here comes from a man in his forties or fifties who received an inactivated influenza vaccine. Each CDR3 is given with its conserved first and last residue. The D gene is left open where the match is weak. The size field is filled for only some rows; it gives once, few, many or a size class.

j_call: TRBJ2-3; v_call: TRBV6-1; d_call: TRBD2; clone_size: few; cdr3_nt: TGTGCCAGCAGTGTAGGGCAACTAGCGGCTAGCACAGATACGCAGTATTTT; cdr3_aa: CASSVGQLAASTDTQYF
j_call: TRBJ2-7; v_call: TRBV28; d_call: .; clone_size: .; cdr3_nt: TGTGCCAGCTCCGACCCGGACTACGAGCAGTACTTC; cdr3_aa: CASSDPDYEQYF
j_call: TRBJ2-3; v_call: TRBV25-1; d_call: .; clone_size: few; cdr3_nt: TGTGCCAGCAGTGATTCCGGGAACGTAGATACGCAGTATTTT; cdr3_aa: CASSDSGNVDTQYF
j_call: TRBJ2-6; v_call: TRBV28; d_call: .; clone_size: few; cdr3_nt: TGTGCCAGCAGTTCCAGTGCGGTCTCTGAGGCCAACGTCCTGACTTTC; cdr3_aa: CASSSSAVSEANVLTF
j_call: TRBJ2-5; v_call: TRBV5-1; d_call: .; clone_size: few; cdr3_nt: TGCGCCAGCAGCCAGCAGCCAGGTTCCGAAGAGACCCAGTACTTC; cdr3_aa: CASSQQPGSEETQYF
j_call: TRBJ2-5; v_call: TRBV6-5; d_call: .; clone_size: .; cdr3_nt: TGTGCCAGCAGGGGACTCACGAAGACCCAGTACTTC; cdr3_aa: CASRGLTKTQYF
j_call: TRBJ2-1; v_call: TRBV20-1; d_call: TRBD1; clone_size: .; cdr3_nt: TGCAGTGCCCCACCTCCGGGACAGGGGAACAATGAGCAGTTCTTC; cdr3_aa: CSAPPPGQGNNEQFF
j_call: TRBJ2-7; v_call: TRBV20-1; d_call: TRBD2; clone_size: few; cdr3_nt: TGCAGTGCTAGCGCGGTATCGGGAGGGCGTGAGTCCTACGAGCAGTACTTC; cdr3_aa: CSASAVSGGRESYEQYF
j_call: TRBJ1-5; v_call: TRBV4-1; d_call: TRBD1; clone_size: few; cdr3_nt: TGCGCCAGCAGCTATAGAAGCACAGGGGAGTTACAGCCCCAGCATTTT; cdr3_aa: CASSYRSTGELQPQHF
j_call: TRBJ2-5; v_call: TRBV28; d_call: .; clone_size: .; cdr3_nt: TGTGCAACCCGCCGGGCAGGGCAAGAGACCCAGTACTTC; cdr3_aa: CATRRAGQETQYF
j_call: TRBJ1-4; v_call: TRBV6-2/TRBV6-3; d_call: .; clone_size: .; cdr3_nt: TGTGCCAGCAGTTATGAAGTGACAACTAATGAAAAACTGTTTTTT; cdr3_aa: CASSYEVTTNEKLFF
j_call: TRBJ2-4; v_call: TRBV2; d_call: .; clone_size: many; cdr3_nt: TGTGCCAGCAGTGATGCCGGAACACTAGCCAAAAACATTCAGTACTTC; cdr3_aa: CASSDAGTLAKNIQYF
j_call: TRBJ1-1; v_call: TRBV18; d_call: TRBD1; clone_size: few; cdr3_nt: TGTGCCAGCTCACCACTCGCCCCAGGGGGCAACACTGAAGCTTTCTTT; cdr3_aa: CASSPLAPGGNTEAFF
j_call: TRBJ1-4; v_call: TRBV3-1; d_call: .; clone_size: few; cdr3_nt: TGTGCCAGCAGCCAAGGGGCGGGACTTAATGAAAAACTGTTTTTT; cdr3_aa: CASSQGAGLNEKLFF
j_call: TRBJ2-5; v_call: TRBV20-1; d_call: TRBD2; clone_size: many; cdr3_nt: TGCAGTGCTAGAGATAGTACTAGCGGGAGGGAGACCCAGTACTTC; cdr3_aa: CSARDSTSGRETQYF
j_call: TRBJ2-1; v_call: TRBV6-6; d_call: TRBD1; clone_size: many; cdr3_nt: TGTGCCAGCAGGGGGACAGAGTGGAATGAGCAGTTCTTC; cdr3_aa: CASRGTEWNEQFF
j_call: TRBJ2-4; v_call: TRBV5-1; d_call: TRBD1; clone_size: few; cdr3_nt: TGCGCCAGCAGCTTTGGACAGGATGGGAACATTCAGTACTTC; cdr3_aa: CASSFGQDGNIQYF
j_call: TRBJ2-7; v_call: TRBV6-5; d_call: .; clone_size: .; cdr3_nt: TGTGCCAGTTTAGGGACAAACTACGAGCAGTACTTC; cdr3_aa: CASLGTNYEQYF
j_call: TRBJ2-7; v_call: TRBV7-8; d_call: TRBD1; clone_size: .; cdr3_nt: TGTGCCAGCAGCTACTCCTGGGACAGGGGTTCCTACGAGCAGTACTTC; cdr3_aa: CASSYSWDRGSYEQYF
j_call: TRBJ2-3; v_call: TRBV6-1; d_call: TRBD2; clone_size: few; cdr3_nt: TGTGCCAGCAGTCCCCAGCGGGAGATTATAACAGATACGCAGTATTTT; cdr3_aa: CASSPQREIITDTQYF
j_call: TRBJ1-1; v_call: TRBV2; d_call: TRBD1; clone_size: .; cdr3_nt: TGTGCCAGCAGCCCCATCTTAGACAGGGTGAGGACTGAAGCTTTCTTT; cdr3_aa: CASSPILDRVRTEAFF
j_call: TRBJ2-2; v_call: TRBV5-1; d_call: .; clone_size: few; cdr3_nt: TGCGCCAGCAGCTTGCGATGGGGGATAGGAGACACCGGGGAGCTGTTTTTT; cdr3_aa: CASSLRWGIGDTGELFF
j_call: TRBJ1-2; v_call: TRBV20-1; d_call: .; clone_size: few; cdr3_nt: TGCAGTGCCAATCGAGCCGGGGGGGGCTACACCTTC; cdr3_aa: CSANRAGGGYTF
j_call: TRBJ2-1; v_call: TRBV29-1; d_call: .; clone_size: .; cdr3_nt: TGCAGCGGAAATTTGAACAACGGTGGGAGTCGGTTCTTC; cdr3_aa: CSGNLNNGGSRFF
j_call: TRBJ2-3; v_call: TRBV6-5; d_call: .; clone_size: few; cdr3_nt: TGTGCCAGCAGTTACTCGTGGGAACTCAGGACAGATACGCAGTATTTT; cdr3_aa: CASSYSWELRTDTQYF
j_call: TRBJ2-1; v_call: TRBV15; d_call: .; clone_size: few; cdr3_nt: TGTGCCACCAGACAGTGGAACCCATCCTACAATGAGCAGTTCTTC; cdr3_aa: CATRQWNPSYNEQFF
j_call: TRBJ2-3; v_call: TRBV28; d_call: TRBD1; clone_size: .; cdr3_nt: TGTGCCAGCAGTTTATATAATCTCGGGACAGGGGCGCAAGATACGCAGTATTTT; cdr3_aa: CASSLYNLGTGAQDTQYF
j_call: TRBJ2-7; v_call: TRBV7-2; d_call: TRBD2; clone_size: .; cdr3_nt: TGTGCCAGCAGCTTGCGACTAGCGGAAACCTACGAGCAGTACTTC; cdr3_aa: CASSLRLAETYEQYF
j_call: TRBJ2-2; v_call: TRBV6-5; d_call: .; clone_size: few; cdr3_nt: TGTGCCAGCAGTTACGTGGCCTCGAACACCGGGGAGCTGTTTTTT; cdr3_aa: CASSYVASNTGELFF
j_call: TRBJ1-6; v_call: TRBV30; d_call: .; clone_size: .; cdr3_nt: TGTGCCTGGGGTCCGGGTTTTAATTCACCCCTCCACTTT; cdr3_aa: CAWGPGFNSPLHF
j_call: TRBJ1-1; v_call: TRBV12-3/TRBV12-4; d_call: .; clone_size: few; cdr3_nt: TGTGCCAGCAGAAATACAGTGAGCACTGAAGCTTTCTTT; cdr3_aa: CASRNTVSTEAFF
j_call: TRBJ2-1; v_call: TRBV7-2; d_call: TRBD2; clone_size: few; cdr3_nt: TGTGCCAGCAGCTTATCGGGGGAGGGAGGGGATGAGCAGTTCTTC; cdr3_aa: CASSLSGEGGDEQFF
j_call: TRBJ1-5; v_call: TRBV7-9; d_call: TRBD1; clone_size: few; cdr3_nt: TGTGCCAGCAAGGGACAGGGGGCGGATCAGCCCCAGCATTTT; cdr3_aa: CASKGQGADQPQHF
j_call: TRBJ2-2; v_call: TRBV7-2; d_call: TRBD2; clone_size: .; cdr3_nt: TGTGCCAGCAGCTTAGTGGGACTAGCGGGAGTACCCGGGGAGCTGTTTTTT; cdr3_aa: CASSLVGLAGVPGELFF
j_call: TRBJ2-3; v_call: TRBV5-1; d_call: TRBD2; clone_size: few; cdr3_nt: TGCGCCAGCAGACCTGGGACTAGGAGCACAGATACGCAGTATTTT; cdr3_aa: CASRPGTRSTDTQYF
j_call: TRBJ2-7; v_call: TRBV5-1; d_call: .; clone_size: .; cdr3_nt: TGCGCCAGCAGCCCAGGGGCGAAGAACGAGCAGTACTTC; cdr3_aa: CASSPGAKNEQYF
j_call: TRBJ1-1; v_call: TRBV4-2; d_call: .; clone_size: few; cdr3_nt: TGTGCCAGCAGCCCTTCCCGGGGAGAGAACACTGAAGCTTTCTTT; cdr3_aa: CASSPSRGENTEAFF
j_call: TRBJ2-7; v_call: TRBV18; d_call: .; clone_size: .; cdr3_nt: TGTGCCAGCTCACCAAATGGCCCAGAGTTCTCCTACGAGCAGTACTTC; cdr3_aa: CASSPNGPEFSYEQYF
j_call: TRBJ1-5; v_call: TRBV12-3/TRBV12-4; d_call: TRBD1; clone_size: once; cdr3_nt: TGTGCCAGCAGTCCCCGCCGCCGGACCGGGACAGGGAGTCTCCATCAGCCCCAGCATTTT; cdr3_aa: CASSPRRRTGTGSLHQPQHF
j_call: TRBJ2-2; v_call: TRBV5-1; d_call: TRBD2; clone_size: .; cdr3_nt: TGCGCCAGCAGCGGGGGACTAGCGGGAGCCGGGGAGCTGTTTTTT; cdr3_aa: CASSGGLAGAGELFF
j_call: TRBJ2-3; v_call: TRBV7-2; d_call: .; clone_size: few; cdr3_nt: TGTGCCAGCAGCTTAGCCGCCTCGGGACTTATGACAGATACGCAGTATTTT; cdr3_aa: CASSLAASGLMTDTQYF
j_call: TRBJ2-1; v_call: TRBV5-5; d_call: TRBD1; clone_size: .; cdr3_nt: TGTGCCTCGCCGGGACAGGGTGCTAATGAGCAGTTCTTC; cdr3_aa: CASPGQGANEQFF
j_call: TRBJ2-3; v_call: TRBV20-1; d_call: .; clone_size: few; cdr3_nt: TGCAGTGCTATTAAACTAGGCCTAGGGGTAGATACGCAGTATTTT; cdr3_aa: CSAIKLGLGVDTQYF
j_call: TRBJ2-7; v_call: TRBV6-2/TRBV6-3; d_call: .; clone_size: .; cdr3_nt: TGTGCCAGCCAAAAGCGGACGGTCTACGAGCAGTACTTC; cdr3_aa: CASQKRTVYEQYF
j_call: TRBJ2-7; v_call: TRBV7-7; d_call: .; clone_size: .; cdr3_nt: TGTGCCAGCAGCCCGATGGGAAAGGCGGGTTTCTACGAGCAGTACTTC; cdr3_aa: CASSPMGKAGFYEQYF
j_call: TRBJ2-1; v_call: TRBV7-6; d_call: .; clone_size: few; cdr3_nt: TGTGCCAGCAGCTTAGCGCGACGTGCTGAGCAGTTCTTC; cdr3_aa: CASSLARRAEQFF
j_call: TRBJ2-6; v_call: TRBV3-1; d_call: TRBD1; clone_size: .; cdr3_nt: TGTGCCAGCAGCTTACAGGGGGCGATACCCGGGGCCAACGTCCTGACTTTC; cdr3_aa: CASSLQGAIPGANVLTF